The 15 T cell receptor beta chains below all came from one sample that was sequenced in a study of tumor-infiltrating lymphocytes in primary liver carcinoma. TCR beta cDNA was prepared out of around 460 ng total RNA by means of a constant-region primer. Libraries for TCR beta were built through three nested multiplex PCR rounds, which together made up a slightly modified ARM-PCR procedure. TRBV1-TRBV30 forward primers paired with a C-beta reverse primer were used in the first two PCR rounds, which ran roughly 9 cycles each. TCRdb re-called the multiplex PCR reads through MiXCR, storing one row per CDR3 protein. The sample includes around 190,000 distinct CDR3 sequences, around four fifths of them seen just once. Unsorted bulk tissue (roughly 19-30 mg) underwent RNA and DNA co-extraction. Sequences were obtained from tumor tissue from primary liver carcinoma. The receptors stem from a man between 35 and 55 years old with primary liver carcinoma and hepatitis B virus infection.

A remark on this clonotype: This is likely a read error, given that the CDR3 carries no conserved phenylalanine or tryptophan at its end. The V and J genes are TRBV5-6 and TRBJ2-5; possible D gene TRBD2, 5 bases. CDR1 and CDR2 (germline): SGHDT, YYEEEE. This CDR3 contains 14 residues. The CDR3 sequence: CASSIEGRKEAQYL. The CDR3 bases are TGTGCCAGCAGCATCGAAGGGAGAAAAGAGGCCCAGTACTTA.

For this clonotype: A read error may account for a junction end that differs from germline. This chain uses TRBV6-2 or TRBV6-3 with TRBJ1-2; D unclear. CDR1 and CDR2 from the germline V gene are MNHEY and SVGEGT. CDR3 length: 10 residues. The CDR3 DNA follows: TGTGCCAGTACCATGGATGGCCACATCTTC. This encodes CASTMDGHIF.

Only a few counts were recorded for this clonotype. A much larger clone is a single base away; this may be a read error. V usage is TRBV7-9 and J usage is TRBJ2-5, with D possibly TRBD1 on 6 matching bases. Trimming left V 5 bases short and J 1 base short, with 14 bases between. CDR1 is SEHNR and CDR2 is FQNEAQ in the germline V gene (reference sequence). The CDR3 contains 15 residues. CDR3 residues: CASSPLRTVQETQYF. The CDR3 DNA is TGTGCCAGCAGCCCCCTCCGGACAGTCCAAGAGACCCAGTACTTC. Looking up the rest from reference TRBV7-9 and TRBJ2-5 gives the full variable domain: DTGVSQNPRHKITKRGQNVTFRCDPISEHNRLYWYRQTLGQGPEFLTYFQNEAQLEKSRLLSDRFSAERPKGSFSTLEIQRTEQGDSAMYLCASSPLRTVQETQYFGPGTRLLVL.

This clonotype was seen once. V gene TRBV4-3 combines with J gene TRBJ2-7; 7 nucleotides align to TRBD1. J lost 4 bases, V lost 11 bases, and 17 bases had no gene match. The germline V gene encodes CDR1 LGHNA and CDR2 YSLEER. This CDR3 is 15 amino acids long. CDR3 bases: TGCGCCGACAGCCTCGAAGGGACAGCAGCTTACGAGCAGTACTTC. Translating it yields CADSLEGTAAYEQYF.

The chain joins TRBV6-5 to TRBJ2-1, with TRBD2 identical over 8 bases. Trimming cost V 5 bases and J 7 bases; bases outside gene matches: 4. Germline values: CDR1 MNHEY, CDR2 SVGAGI. The CDR3 loop spans 13 amino acids. In nucleotides, the CDR3 is TGTGCCAGCAGTCGGGGGGGGATGAATGAGCAGTTCTTC. Its translation is CASSRGGMNEQFF.

V is TRBV6-5 and J is TRBJ1-1; D unclear. Germline V gene data show CDR1 as MNHEY and CDR2 as SVGAGI. The CDR3 loop spans 13 amino acids. V shed 6 bases and J shed 11 bases, with 19 bases lying between them. CDR3 DNA sequence: TGTGCCAGCAGCCAGACCCTACACGGGAGGGCTTTCTTT. It codes for CASSQTLHGRAFF.

On this clonotype itself: Without the conserved terminal phenylalanine or tryptophan, this CDR3 likely stems from a read error. This chain joins TRBV7-8 and TRBJ2-7; the D gene is possibly TRBD2 (5 bases). The V gene's germline CDR1 is SGHVS and CDR2 FQNEAQ. The CDR3 consists of 16 residues. In DNA form, the CDR3 reads TGTGTCAGCAGCTTAGCGTCCCTCCAAGGGAAGGGCGAGCAGTACATC. Translation: CVSSLASLQGKGEQYI.

About this clonotype itself: This is likely a read error, given that the CDR3 carries no conserved phenylalanine or tryptophan at its end. V and J are TRBV5-5 and TRBJ1-1; D unresolved. Deletions cut 6 bases from V and 1 base from J, with 10 bases between. The CDR3 runs 13 residues. In germline, CDR1 is SGHKS, CDR2 YYEKEE (reference sequence). The chain's CDR3 is CASIHRENTEAFY. DNA for the CDR3: TGTGCCAGCATTCATAGGGAGAACACTGAAGCTTTCTAT.

Of note for this clonotype: Relative to the germline gene, one junction end is altered; a read error may explain this. The rearrangement uses TRBV6-1 and TRBJ2-7, with 7 bases matching TRBD2. The germline V gene has CDR1 MNHNS and CDR2 SASEGT. This CDR3 is built from 11 residues. The CDR3: CASSAWTSGIF. The CDR3 coding sequence is TGTGCCAGCAGTGCGTGGACTAGTGGGATCTTC.

As for this clonotype: Germline and junction disagree at one end, which may indicate a read error. V is TRBV6-1 and J is TRBJ2-5; D gene ambiguous. This CDR3 spans 14 amino acids. CDR1 MNHNS and CDR2 SASEGT come from the germline V gene. For the CDR3, the DNA is TGTGACAGCAGTCTTGGGTCCGGTCCCTACGAGCATTACTTC. This translates into CDSSLGSGPYEHYF.

This chain connects TRBV11-1 to TRBJ2-2; 9 nucleotides align to TRBD1. Germline V lookup: CDR1 SGHAT, CDR2 FQDESV (reference sequence). CDR3 length: 15 amino acids. Trimming cost V 5 bases and J 13 bases; bases outside gene matches: 14. This chain's CDR3 is CASSAGTGMAGMLFF. The CDR3 DNA follows: TGTGCCAGCAGCGCCGGGACAGGGATGGCAGGGATGCTGTTTTTT.

The chain has TRBV29-1 and TRBJ2-1; TRBD1 agrees at 7 bases. CDR1 is SQVTM and CDR2 is ANQGSEA in the germline V gene. The CDR3 covers 14 residues. CDR3 region: CTVTRDRAYNEQFF. The CDR3 nucleotides read TGCACCGTCACCCGAGACAGGGCGTACAATGAGCAGTTCTTC.

As concerns this clonotype: This CDR3 fails to terminate in the conserved phenylalanine or tryptophan, so it likely reflects a read error. V gene TRBV6-6 combines with J gene TRBJ2-1; D gene unclear. Germline assignment: CDR1 MNHNY and CDR2 SVGAGI (reference sequence). The CDR3 length is 15 residues. The V end was cut by 8 bases, the J end by 1 base, with 15 bases between. The CDR3 spells CASGEEHPSYNEQFY. The CDR3 nucleotides are TGTGCCAGCGGGGAAGAACACCCTTCCTACAATGAGCAGTTCTAC.

Turning to this clonotype: Sequence at one end of the junction differs from germline and may be a read error. V and J are TRBV29-1 and TRBJ1-4; TRBD1 might be the D (5 bases). Per the germline V gene, CDR1 is SQVTM and CDR2 is ANQGSEA. The CDR3 length is 13 residues. The CDR3 spells CSVGGEGREKLFF. In DNA form, the CDR3 reads TGCAGCGTGGGGGGAGAGGGAAGAGAAAAATTGTTTTTT.

This clonotype was detected once. The chain joins TRBV29-1 to TRBJ1-6; D call uncertain. This CDR3 is 14 amino acids long. Trimming stripped 5 bases from V and 10 bases from J, with 18 bases between. The V gene's germline CDR1 is SQVTM and CDR2 ANQGSEA. The CDR3 protein is CSVHEGREGSPLHF. The CDR3 nucleotides read TGCAGCGTTCATGAAGGGAGGGAAGGATCACCCCTCCACTTT.